Shown below are 7 T cell receptor beta chains from a single sample sequenced in a study of CD8 T cells in ankylosing spondylitis. Broader study findings: Within ankylosing spondylitis blood, a TCR beta motif made up of eight or nine highly homologous variants appeared to be characteristic.

Antigens of these TCRs are unknown. TCRdb recomputed calls from the 5' RACE reads with MiXCR, one row per CDR3 protein. The sample lists about 800,000 distinct CDR3 sequences, around 11% occurring once. Sample: blood, either unsorted or a sorted T cell fraction (not recorded which). The source is a male donor with ankylosing spondylitis.

This chain joins TRBV5-6 and TRBJ2-5; TRBD2 agrees at 7 bases. CDR1 is SGHDT and CDR2 is YYEEEE in the germline V gene. CDR3 size: 16 residues. With V trimmed by 4 bases and J by 5 bases, 14 bases remained unmatched. The CDR3 sequence is CASSPEGRGARETQYF. In DNA form, the CDR3 reads TGTGCCAGCAGCCCGGAGGGGAGGGGTGCCCGGGAGACCCAGTACTTC.

This clonotype was seen a handful of times. The genes are TRBV11-2 and TRBJ2-4; D gene uncertain. Trimming took 5 bases from V and 0 from J, leaving 14 bases between them. Germline V gene data show CDR1 as SGHAT and CDR2 as FQNNGV. The CDR3 sequence is 16 residues long. CDR3 bases: TGTGCCAGCAGCCCTCTAGTGGGCTTAGCCAAAAACATTCAGTACTTC. This codes for CASSPLVGLAKNIQYF. The whole variable domain, filled in from reference TRBV11-2 and TRBJ2-4, reads EAGVAQSPRYKIIEKRQSVAFWCNPISGHATLYWYQQILGQGPKLLIQFQNNGVVDDSQLPKDRFSAERLKGVDSTLKIQPAKLEDSAVYLCASSPLVGLAKNIQYFGAGTRLSVL.

This clonotype was detected only a few times. The rearrangement joins TRBV7-2 to TRBJ1-1, with 9 bases aligning to TRBD1. Germline V lookup: CDR1 SGHTA, CDR2 FQGNSA. V lost 4 bases and J lost 4; bases outside the gene matches: 7. This CDR3 region has 15 residues. CDR3 loop: CASSSRTGDVTEAFF. CDR3 nucleotides: TGTGCCAGCAGCTCCCGGACAGGGGACGTCACTGAAGCTTTCTTT.

This clonotype came up a few times. The V gene is TRBV5-8, the J gene TRBJ1-4, with D maybe TRBD1 (5 bases). The CDR3 covers 16 residues. The V gene lost 4 bases and the J gene lost 7 bases, with 20 bases spanning the gap. Germline V lookup: CDR1 SGHTS, CDR2 YDEGEE. The CDR3 spells CASSRGLSRAGEKLFF. The DNA of the CDR3 is TGTGCCAGCAGCCGAGGCCTATCCAGGGCGGGTGAAAAACTGTTTTTT.

This sequence joins TRBV6-2 or TRBV6-3 and TRBJ2-3; the match to TRBD2 covers 14 bases. Trimming cost V 6 bases and J 8 bases; bases outside gene matches: 4. The germline gives CDR1 MNHEY, CDR2 SVGEGT. This CDR3 spans 14 amino acids. For the CDR3, the DNA is TGTGCCAGCAGAGCGGGACTAGCGGGAGCTACGCAGTATTTT. The encoded protein is CASRAGLAGATQYF.

In DNA, the CDR3 is TGCAGTGCTAGAGGGGGGACTAGCGGGAGTGATACGCAGTATTTT. Protein sequence: CSARGGTSGSDTQYF. The chain recombines TRBV20-1 with TRBJ2-3; 14 bases map to TRBD2. Germline loops: CDR1 DFQATT, CDR2 SNEGSKA (reference sequence). V shed 1 base, J shed 6 bases, and the junction held 3 bases outside the gene matches. The CDR3 covers 15 residues.

This chain links TRBV7-2 with TRBJ2-5; D possibly matches TRBD1 or TRBD2 (7 bases each). V was clipped by 5 bases and J by 4 bases, with 17 bases between them. Germline values: CDR1 SGHTA, CDR2 FQGNSA. CDR3 length equals 15 residues. CDR3 region: CASSQGDYRGETQYF. CDR3 in DNA: TGTGCCAGCAGCCAGGGGGACTACCGGGGAGAGACCCAGTACTTC.